This T cell receptor beta chain comes out of a study of blood T cell repertoires in COVID-19. Study overall: Nucleic acid was either cDNA or gDNA, and it came from T cells, B-cell-depleted T cells, or PBMCs.

As processed by the authors: For nucleated cells, counts were estimated from reference gene primer amplification. Libraries were prepared by immunoSEQ multiplex PCR; TCRdb keeps only in-frame clonotypes and omits some of them. V, J and clone size derive from that table, while D and trimming were established from the DNA sequence. The sample records 250,000 to 350,000 clones, about nine tenths being singletons. The CDR3 has 19 residues. CDR1 and CDR2 from the germline V gene are SEHNR and FQNEAQ (reference sequence). With V trimmed by 5 bases and J by 4 bases, 12 bases remained unmatched. Sequencing was done on a sample of peripheral blood. The TCR originated in a middle-aged woman who had recovered from COVID-19. The chain is built from TRBV7-9 and TRBJ2-3; 16 bases agree with TRBD2. In DNA, the CDR3 is TGTGCCAGCAGCCCCGGGACTAGCGGGAGGGCCTTGGGAGCAGATACGCAGTATTTT. Residues: CASSPGTSGRALGADTQYF. Supplemented by reference TRBV7-9 and TRBJ2-3, the full variable domain reads DTGVSQNPRHKITKRGQNVTFRCDPISEHNRLYWYRQTLGQGPEFLTYFQNEAQLEKSRLLSDRFSAERPKGSFSTLEIQRTEQGDSAMYLCASSPGTSGRALGADTQYFGPGTRLTVL.